The 6 T cell receptor beta chains below come from one sample, sequenced in a study of blood T cell repertoires in COVID-19. Libraries were prepared by immunoSEQ multiplex PCR; TCRdb keeps only in-frame clonotypes and omits some of them. The profile covers a few hundred thousand clones, with 88% appearing a single time and 1.5% to 2% taken by the ten largest. The sequencing sample was made of peripheral blood. The receptors here all came from a woman between 25 and 40 years old with COVID-19, enrolled during active disease.

This clone was observed a single time. This rearrangement joins TRBV3-1 (or the pseudogene TRBV3-2) to TRBJ2-5; the D is unclear. The CDR3 loop spans 13 amino acids. Between the trimmed V and J ends, which lost 10 bases and 5 bases, there was a span of 17 bases. Germline lookup yields CDR1 LGHDT and CDR2 YNNKEL (reference sequence). The DNA for the CDR3 is TGTGCCACCCAACTGGGTGGAGTGGAGACCCAGTACTTC. Translating gives CATQLGGVETQYF.

The genes are TRBV20-1 and TRBJ2-1; D not resolved. Germline lookup yields CDR1 DFQATT and CDR2 SNEGSKA (reference sequence). This CDR3 has 11 amino acids. V lost 0 bases, J lost 9 bases, and 6 bases lay in between. The CDR3 here is CSAREDTEQFF. In nucleotides, the CDR3 is TGCAGTGCTAGAGAAGACACTGAGCAGTTCTTC.

The chain joins TRBV19 to TRBJ1-5; D is perhaps TRBD1 (5 bases). Germline V gives CDR1 LNHDA, CDR2 SQIVND (reference sequence). This CDR3 is built from 13 residues. Trimming left V 2 bases short and J 7 bases short, with 9 bases between. The chain's CDR3 is CASSIQGWQPQHF. DNA of the CDR3: TGTGCCAGTAGTATACAGGGTTGGCAGCCCCAGCATTTT.

The chain has TRBV28 and TRBJ1-4; D is unclear. Germline V gene lookup returns CDR1 MDHEN and CDR2 SYDVKM. Trimming took 6 bases from V and 8 from J, leaving 22 bases between them. CDR3 length: 16 residues. Written as DNA, the CDR3 is TGTGCCAGCAGCCTCGGGAGTCGACCGGGCCGGGAAAAACTGTTTTTT. This gives the protein CASSLGSRPGREKLFF.

V is TRBV6-1 and J is TRBJ1-1, with D hard to call. V was cut by 2 bases and J by 3 bases, with 10 bases left in between. The germline V gene encodes CDR1 MNHNS and CDR2 SASEGT. This CDR3 is built from 14 residues. The chain's CDR3 is CASSELGLDTEAFF. DNA of the CDR3: TGTGCCAGCAGTGAATTGGGTCTAGACACTGAAGCTTTCTTT.

The chain is built from TRBV15 and TRBJ1-1, with TRBD1 as a possible D gene (6 bases). V was shortened by 0 bases and J by 1 base, with 9 bases between the two germline ends. Germline CDR1 LNHNV, CDR2 YYDKDF (reference sequence). This CDR3 has 15 residues. CDR3 DNA sequence: TGTGCCACCAGCAGAGATCTACAGGGGAACACTGAAGCTTTCTTT. Residues: CATSRDLQGNTEAFF.